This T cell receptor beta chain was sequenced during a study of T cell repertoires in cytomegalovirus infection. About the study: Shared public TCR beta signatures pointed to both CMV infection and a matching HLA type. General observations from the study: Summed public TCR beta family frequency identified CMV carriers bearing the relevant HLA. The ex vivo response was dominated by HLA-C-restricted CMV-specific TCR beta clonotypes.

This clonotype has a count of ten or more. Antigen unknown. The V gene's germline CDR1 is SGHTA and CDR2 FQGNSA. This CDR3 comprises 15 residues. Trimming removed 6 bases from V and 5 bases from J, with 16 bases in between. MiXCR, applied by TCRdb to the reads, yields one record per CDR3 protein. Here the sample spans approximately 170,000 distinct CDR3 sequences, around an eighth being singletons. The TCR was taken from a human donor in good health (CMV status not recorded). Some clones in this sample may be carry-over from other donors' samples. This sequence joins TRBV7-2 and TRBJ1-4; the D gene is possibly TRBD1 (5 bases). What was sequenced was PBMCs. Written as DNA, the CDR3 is TGTGCCAGCAGTCTCGACAGAAATAAGAATGAAAAACTGTTTTTT. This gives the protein CASSLDRNKNEKLFF.